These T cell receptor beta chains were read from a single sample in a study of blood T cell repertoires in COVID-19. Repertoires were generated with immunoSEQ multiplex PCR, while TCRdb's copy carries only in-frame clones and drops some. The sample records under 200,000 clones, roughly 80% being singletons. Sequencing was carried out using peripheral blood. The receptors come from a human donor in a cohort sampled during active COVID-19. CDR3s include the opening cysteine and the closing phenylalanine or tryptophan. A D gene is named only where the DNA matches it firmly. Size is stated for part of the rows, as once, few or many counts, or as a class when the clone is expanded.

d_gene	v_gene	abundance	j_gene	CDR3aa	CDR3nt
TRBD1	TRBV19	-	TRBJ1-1	CASSPGTGGTEAFF	TGTGCCAGTAGTCCCGGGACAGGGGGCACTGAAGCTTTCTTT
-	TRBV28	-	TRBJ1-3	CASSFGNSGNTIYF	TGTGCCAGCAGTTTCGGGAACTCTGGAAACACCATATATTTT
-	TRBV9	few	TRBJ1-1	CASSGLYTEAFF	TGTGCCAGCAGCGGACTTTACACTGAAGCTTTCTTT
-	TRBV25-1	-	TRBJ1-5	CASSDRGPNQPQHF	TGTGCCAGCAGTGACAGGGGTCCTAATCAGCCCCAGCATTTT
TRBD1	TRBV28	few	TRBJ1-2	CASSVGQHYGYTF	TGTGCCAGCAGTGTGGGACAGCACTATGGCTACACCTTC
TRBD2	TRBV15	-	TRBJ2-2	CATSRLAGANTGELFF	TGTGCCACCAGCAGGTTAGCGGGGGCGAACACCGGGGAGCTGTTTTTT
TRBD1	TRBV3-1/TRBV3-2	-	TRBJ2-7	CASSQDLQGVREQYF	TGTGCCAGCAGCCAAGATTTGCAGGGGGTAAGGGAGCAGTACTTC
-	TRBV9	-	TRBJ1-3	CASSVGGGGNTIYF	TGTGCCAGCAGCGTAGGAGGGGGTGGAAACACCATATATTTT
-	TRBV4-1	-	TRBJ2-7	CASSQDLQSYEQYF	TGCGCCAGCAGCCAAGATTTACAGTCCTACGAGCAGTACTTC
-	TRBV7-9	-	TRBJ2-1	CASSFGNNEQFF	TGTGCCAGCAGCTTTGGCAACAATGAGCAGTTCTTC
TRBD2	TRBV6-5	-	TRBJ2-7	CASSRTSGVSYEQYF	TGTGCCAGCAGCCGGACTAGCGGGGTCTCCTACGAGCAGTACTTC
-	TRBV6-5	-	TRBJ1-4	CASNIQGNHNEKLFF	TGTGCCAGCAACATACAGGGAAACCATAATGAAAAACTGTTTTTT
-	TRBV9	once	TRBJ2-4	CASSPQGGNIQYF	TGTGCCAGCAGCCCACAGGGGGGGAACATTCAGTACTTC
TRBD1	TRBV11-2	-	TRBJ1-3	CASSPGGAYRTSGNTIYF	TGTGCCAGCAGCCCAGGGGGCGCCTACCGTACCTCTGGAAACACCATATATTTT
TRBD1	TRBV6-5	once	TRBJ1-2	CASSPHGQGYGYTF	TGTGCCAGCAGCCCCCATGGACAGGGTTATGGCTACACCTTC
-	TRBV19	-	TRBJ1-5	CASSEGLNLNQPQHF	TGTGCCAGTAGTGAGGGCCTAAACCTAAATCAGCCCCAGCATTTT
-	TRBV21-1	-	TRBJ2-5	CASSREGVETQYF	TGTGCCAGCAGCAGGGAGGGGGTAGAGACCCAGTACTTC
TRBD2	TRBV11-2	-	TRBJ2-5	CASSPSAGGRETQYF	TGTGCCAGCAGCCCATCAGCGGGGGGGCGGGAGACCCAGTACTTC
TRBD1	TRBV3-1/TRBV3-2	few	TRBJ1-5	CASSPAPTGRNQPQHF	TGTGCCAGCAGCCCAGCCCCGACAGGGCGTAATCAGCCCCAGCATTTT
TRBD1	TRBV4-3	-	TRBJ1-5	CASNQGGSNQPQHF	TGCGCCAGCAACCAGGGGGGGAGCAATCAGCCCCAGCATTTT
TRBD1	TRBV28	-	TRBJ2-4	CASSSPQTGLAKNIQYF	TGTGCCAGCAGTTCCCCTCAGACAGGGTTAGCCAAAAACATTCAGTACTTC
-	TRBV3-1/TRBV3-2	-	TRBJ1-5	CASSQEQGQPQHF	TGTGCCAGCAGCCAAGAACAGGGACAGCCCCAGCATTTT
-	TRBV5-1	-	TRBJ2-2	CASSFGQTGELFF	TGCGCCAGCAGCTTTGGACAGACCGGGGAGCTGTTTTTT
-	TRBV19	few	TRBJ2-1	CASSIVLEAEQFF	TGTGCCAGTAGTATAGTCCTAGAAGCTGAGCAGTTCTTC
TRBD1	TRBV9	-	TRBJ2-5	CASSAQGAETQYF	TGTGCCAGCAGCGCACAGGGGGCAGAGACCCAGTACTTC
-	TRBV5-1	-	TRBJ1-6	CASSLQGNSYNSPLHF	TGCGCCAGCAGCCTACAGGGTAACTCCTATAATTCACCCCTCCACTTT
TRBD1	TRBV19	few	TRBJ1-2	CASSITGQELTSYGYTF	TGTGCCAGTAGTATAACCGGACAGGAATTAACCTCCTATGGCTACACCTTC
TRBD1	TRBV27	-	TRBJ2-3	CASSQRGRGRDTQYF	TGTGCCAGCAGTCAAAGGGGCAGGGGGCGAGATACGCAGTATTTT
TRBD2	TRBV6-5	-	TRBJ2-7	CASIQTGRAYEQYF	TGTGCCAGCATACAAACGGGGAGGGCGTACGAGCAGTACTTC
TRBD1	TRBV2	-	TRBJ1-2	CASSRTGGNGYTF	TGTGCCAGCAGCAGAACAGGGGGGAATGGCTACACCTTC
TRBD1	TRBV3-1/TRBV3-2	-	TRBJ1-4	CASSPGTGEEKLFF	TGTGCCAGCAGCCCAGGGACAGGGGAGGAAAAACTGTTTTTT
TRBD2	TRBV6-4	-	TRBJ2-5	CASSASGRETQYF	TGTGCCAGCAGTGCTAGCGGGAGAGAGACCCAGTACTTC
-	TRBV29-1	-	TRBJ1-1	CSVDAGNTEAFF	TGCAGCGTTGACGCAGGGAACACTGAAGCTTTCTTT
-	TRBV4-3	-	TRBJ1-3	CASSQDWRQGNTIYF	TGCGCCAGCAGCCAAGATTGGAGACAGGGAAACACCATATATTTT
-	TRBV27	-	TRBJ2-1	CASSWGAYNEQFF	TGTGCCAGCAGTTGGGGGGCCTACAATGAGCAGTTCTTC
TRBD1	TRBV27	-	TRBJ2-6	CASSSGQTSGANVLTF	TGTGCCAGCAGTTCGGGACAGACCTCTGGGGCCAACGTCCTGACTTTC
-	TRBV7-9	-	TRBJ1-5	CASSPPGIIAQHF	TGTGCCAGCAGCCCCCCGGGAATTATAGCCCAGCATTTT
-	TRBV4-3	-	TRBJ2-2	CASSQDLGGAVNTGELFF	TGCGCCAGCAGCCAAGATCTGGGGGGGGCCGTAAACACCGGGGAGCTGTTTTTT
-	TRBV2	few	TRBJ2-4	CASSPESGGAKNIQYF	TGTGCCAGCAGCCCGGAGAGTGGAGGGGCCAAAAACATTCAGTACTTC
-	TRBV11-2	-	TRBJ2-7	CASSLHVLRRGGSSYEQYF	TGTGCCAGCAGCTTACACGTTCTTAGGCGAGGGGGAAGCTCCTACGAGCAGTACTTC
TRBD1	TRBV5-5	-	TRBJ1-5	CASSPGTGINQPQHF	TGTGCCAGCAGCCCCGGGACAGGGATCAATCAGCCCCAGCATTTT
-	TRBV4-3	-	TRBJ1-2	CASSQGRAVGGYTF	TGCGCCAGCAGCCAAGGGAGGGCGGTGGGGGGCTACACCTTC
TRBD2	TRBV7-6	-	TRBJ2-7	CASRPGGAYEQYF	TGTGCCAGCAGACCTGGGGGGGCCTACGAGCAGTACTTC
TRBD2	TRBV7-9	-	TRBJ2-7	CASSPNLAGNYEQYF	TGTGCCAGCAGCCCCAACTTAGCGGGAAACTACGAGCAGTACTTC